This T cell receptor beta chain emerged from a study of response to subunit inactivated influenza vaccine. TCRdb re-derived calls from the RT-PCR reads in MiXCR, one entry per CDR3 protein. This repertoire shows approximately 490,000 distinct CDR3 sequences, 6% to 9% found once; its top ten account for around 13%. This clonotype was seen a handful of times. The germline V gene has CDR1 SGHRS and CDR2 YFSETQ. V was cut by 0 bases and J by 6 bases, with 12 bases left in between. This CDR3 has 15 amino acids. The gene calls are TRBV5-1 and TRBJ2-2; D is possibly TRBD1 or TRBD2 (5 bases each). This clonotype originated in a man aged 50 to 69 who received an inactivated influenza vaccine. The source was PBMCs from blood, collected approximately 25 months after vaccination. CDR3 in amino acids: CASSLGGSASGELFF. The CDR3 coding sequence is TGCGCCAGCAGCTTGGGGGGGTCGGCATCCGGGGAGCTGTTTTTT. The variable domain in full, completed from reference TRBV5-1 and TRBJ2-2, reads KAGVTQTPRYLIKTRGQQVTLSCSPISGHRSVSWYQQTPGQGLQFLFEYFSETQRNKGNFPGRFSGRQFSNSRSEMNVSTLELGDSALYLCASSLGGSASGELFFGEGSRLTVL.